Described below is a single T cell receptor (beta chain) sequence and its context. V was clipped by 5 bases and J by 4 bases, with 14 bases between them. This CDR3 contains 15 residues. Germline assignment: CDR1 SGHTA and CDR2 FQGNSA. This sample stems from a study of T-cell reconstitution after alpha-beta-depleted transplantation in children. Using unique molecular identifiers, the investigators prepared the TCRbeta library. TCRdb analysed the PCR reads with MiXCR anew, one entry per CDR3 protein. The sample has about 640,000 distinct CDR3 sequences; roughly 15% are singletons. The sample consisted of PBMCs from the stem cell graft donor, taken from the stem cell graft. The rearrangement links TRBV7-2 to TRBJ1-4, with no clear D. This clonotype was sampled from a human donor who donated a stem cell graft to a child with acute myeloid leukemia. Written as DNA, the CDR3 is TGTGCCAGCAGCACTACGGCGGTGGGTAATGAAAAACTGTTTTTT. Translating gives CASSTTAVGNEKLFF.